This T cell receptor (beta chain) derives from a study of identifying expanded T cells in peripheral blood. Study-level findings and limits: About 1.3 clones differed between technical replicates, versus about 17 and 20 over time.

Assay: immunoSEQ multiplex PCR; the TCRdb copy retains only in-frame clones and omits some. The data hold over 75,000 clones, with approximately 90% observed a single time. CDR1 and CDR2 from the germline V gene are SGHTA and FQGNSA. The CDR3 length is 16 residues. Trimming removed 3 bases from V and 3 bases from J; junction bases left unmatched: 4. This clone was seen a few times. The target antigen is unknown. Collection occurred without any documented infections or immune events in donors. This TCR was sampled from a person aged 18 to 75 in good health. The genes are TRBV7-2 and TRBJ2-7; 14 positions agree with TRBD2. The specimen was blood. CDR3 residues: CASSLTSGGENYEQYF. The CDR3 nucleotides are TGTGCCAGCAGCTTGACTAGCGGGGGGGAAAACTACGAGCAGTACTTC.